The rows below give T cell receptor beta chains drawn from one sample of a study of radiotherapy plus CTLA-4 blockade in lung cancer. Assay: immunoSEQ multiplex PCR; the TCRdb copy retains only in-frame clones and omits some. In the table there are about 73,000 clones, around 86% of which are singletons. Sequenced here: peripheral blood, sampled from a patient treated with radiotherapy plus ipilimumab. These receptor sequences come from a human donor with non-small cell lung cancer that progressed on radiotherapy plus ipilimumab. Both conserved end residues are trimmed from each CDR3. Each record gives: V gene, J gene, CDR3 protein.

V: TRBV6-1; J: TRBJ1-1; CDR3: ASILGAGYEAF
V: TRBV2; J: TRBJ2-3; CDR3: ASSEPGTDTQY
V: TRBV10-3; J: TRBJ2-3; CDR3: AIRQGASASTDTQY
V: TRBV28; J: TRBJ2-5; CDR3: ASNRAGRGETQY
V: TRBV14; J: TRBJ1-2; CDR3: ASSPHGQGLYGYT
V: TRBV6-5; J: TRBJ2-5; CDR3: ASSSHRGGETQY
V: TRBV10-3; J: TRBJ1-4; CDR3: ASRAGFGEKLF
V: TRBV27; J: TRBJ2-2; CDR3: ASSYGELAPRL
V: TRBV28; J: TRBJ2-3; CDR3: ASSTTFSTDTQY
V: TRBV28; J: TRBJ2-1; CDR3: ASSPPVEYYNEQF
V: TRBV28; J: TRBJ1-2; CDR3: ASSSTGHGYT
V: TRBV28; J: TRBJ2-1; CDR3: ASSSGGAGVGEQF
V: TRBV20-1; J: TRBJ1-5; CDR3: SASPQPQH
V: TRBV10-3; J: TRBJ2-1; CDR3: AIKNRDSNNEQF
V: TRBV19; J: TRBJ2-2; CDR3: ASELVQGSWTGELF
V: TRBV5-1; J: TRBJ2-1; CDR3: ASSLGPIAVDNEQF
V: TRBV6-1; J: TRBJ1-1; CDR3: ASSEWTGVEAF
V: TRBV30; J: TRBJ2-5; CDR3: AWSAGQGWQETQY
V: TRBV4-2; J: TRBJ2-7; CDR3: ASSQDRSGAGASYEQY
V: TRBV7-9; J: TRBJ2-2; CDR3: ASSSDHTITGELF
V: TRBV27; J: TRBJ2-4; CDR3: ASSLYRPGGDKNIQY
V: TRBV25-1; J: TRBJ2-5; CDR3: ASSVPPETQY
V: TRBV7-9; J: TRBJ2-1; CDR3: ASSHALAGVTYNEQF
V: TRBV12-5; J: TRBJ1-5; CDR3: ASGLVRDRNQPQH
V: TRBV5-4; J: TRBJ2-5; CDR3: ASSWTLNAQETQY
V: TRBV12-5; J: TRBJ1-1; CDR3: ASGSTTGVLNTEAF
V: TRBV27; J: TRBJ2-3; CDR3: ASSWVAGGTDTQY
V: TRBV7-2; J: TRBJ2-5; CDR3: ASSLRASGRAETQY
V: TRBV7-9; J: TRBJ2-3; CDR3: ASSLRLAGVGTDTQY
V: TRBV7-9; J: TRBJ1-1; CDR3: ASSFARATEAF
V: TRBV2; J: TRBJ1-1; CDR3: ASSGPGATEAF
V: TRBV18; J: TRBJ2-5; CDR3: ASSEGTGRETQY
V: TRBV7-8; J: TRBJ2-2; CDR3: ASSLSTSGTTGELF
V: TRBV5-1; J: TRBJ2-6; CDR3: ASSLLGTPGANVLT
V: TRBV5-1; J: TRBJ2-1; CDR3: ASSRLAGHNEQF
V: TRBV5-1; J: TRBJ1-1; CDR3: ASSQGQGTEAF